The 7 T cell receptor beta chains presented below share a single source sample, sequenced in a study of cytomegalovirus exposure and HLA in healthy donors. This PCR relied on a set of 60 Vbeta primers and 13 Jbeta primers. TCRdb's copy holds only in-frame clones and misses some; the assay was immunoSEQ multiplex PCR. The top ten hold roughly 1.8% of the sample, which has approximately 180,000 clones, approximately 86% seen once. The sample taken for sequencing was PBMCs. The source is a woman aged 18-30 years in good health and CMV-seronegative.

The genes are TRBV29-1 and TRBJ1-1, with 7 bases matching TRBD1. Germline V CDR1 and CDR2: SQVTM, ANQGSEA. This CDR3 has 13 amino acids. V was clipped by 7 bases and J by 4 bases; unmatched bases: 9. CDR3 DNA: TGCAGCGCCGAAACACAGGGGAGCACTGAAGCTTTCTTT. It is translated as CSAETQGSTEAFF.

This clone has more than one count but fewer than ten. The rearrangement joins TRBV7-2 to TRBJ2-2; 10 bases map to TRBD2. V shed 3 bases, J shed 7 bases, and the junction held 11 bases outside the gene matches. Germline CDR1 is SGHTA and CDR2 is FQGNSA. The CDR3 has 17 residues. CDR3 nucleotide sequence: TGTGCCAGCAGCTTTACCCCTAGCGGGAGTCGGGGCGGGGAGCTGTTTTTT. Translated, it gives CASSFTPSGSRGGELFF.

V and J are TRBV30 and TRBJ2-1; 9 nucleotides align to TRBD2. Germline V gene sequence: CDR1 GTSNPN, CDR2 SVGIG (reference sequence). J gave up 7 bases and V 4 bases, and 8 bases lay outside the gene matches. The length of the CDR3 is 14 residues. CDR3 residues: CAWTRGGAVNEQFF. The CDR3 DNA reads as TGTGCCTGGACTCGCGGGGGGGCCGTGAATGAGCAGTTCTTC. The variable domain in full, with the rest retrieved from reference TRBV30 and TRBJ2-1, is SQTIHQWPATLVQPVGSPLSLECTVEGTSNPNLYWYRQAAGRGLQLLFYSVGIGQISSEVPQNLSASRPQDRQFILSSKKLLLSDSGFYLCAWTRGGAVNEQFFGPGTRLTVL.

The chain employs TRBV6-1 and TRBJ2-2; TRBD1 aligns across 10 bases. V dropped 4 bases and J dropped 3; count of bases not matched to a gene: 8. There are 17 residues in the CDR3. CDR1 MNHNS and CDR2 SASEGT come from the germline V gene. In DNA form, the CDR3 reads TGTGCCAGCAGTGGCCCGGAGGGGACAGGGGACACCGGGGAGCTGTTTTTT. Its translation is CASSGPEGTGDTGELFF.

V and J are TRBV6-5 and TRBJ1-3; maybe TRBD1 (5 bases). The CDR3 has 14 amino acids. Trimming left V 5 bases short and J 4 bases short, with 12 bases between. Germline V gene sequence: CDR1 MNHEY, CDR2 SVGAGI. CDR3 sequence: CASSRAGRGNTIYF. CDR3 DNA sequence: TGTGCCAGCAGTCGGGCGGGGCGGGGAAACACCATATATTTT.

The chain links TRBV5-1 to TRBJ2-1, with TRBD2 matching over 7 bases. Germline lookup yields CDR1 SGHRS and CDR2 YFSETQ. The CDR3 has 16 amino acids. After removal of 3 bases from V and 4 bases from J, the junction contained 10 bases not matched to a gene. The DNA for the CDR3 is TGCGCCAGCAGCTGGGGTGGTAGCGGGCCGTACAATGAGCAGTTCTTC. It yields the protein CASSWGGSGPYNEQFF.

V and J are TRBV5-8 and TRBJ1-5, with TRBD1 as a possible D gene (5 bases). With 4 bases removed from V and 4 bases from J, the gap between germline ends came to 15 bases. The CDR3 runs 15 residues. CDR1 SGHTS and CDR2 YDEGEE come from the germline V gene. CDR3 DNA sequence: TGTGCCAGCAGCACGGGGGTAAAGGGGAATCAGCCCCAGCATTTT. It encodes CASSTGVKGNQPQHF. Based on the CDR3 plus reference TRBV5-8 and TRBJ1-5, the full variable domain is EAGVTQSPTHLIKTRGQQATLRCSPISGHTSVYWYQQALGLGLQFLLWYDEGEERNRGNFPPRFSGRQFPNYSSELNVNALELEDSALYLCASSTGVKGNQPQHFGDGTRLSIL.